This TCR beta chain was found in a study of cytomegalovirus exposure and HLA in healthy donors. Across the study: Inside one of the first data releases sat about 85 million unique TCRs taken from HLA-typed donors. Whole-study results and caveats: A later analysis linked a missense DCLRE1C variant to TCR beta V- and J-gene trimming. In a later analysis, CMV-associated beta chains were mostly HLA-associated, it appeared.

Germline V CDR1 and CDR2: SQVTM, ANQGSEA. V lost 2 bases to trimming and J lost 2 bases, with 7 bases between them. This CDR3 spans 12 amino acids. The PCR used 60 Vbeta and 13 Jbeta primers. TCRdb's table, derived via immunoSEQ multiplex PCR, lists solely in-frame clones and lacks some. The sample holds about 140,000 clones, about 74% seen once. With respect to this clone: Its matching antigen is unknown.

The sample consisted of PBMCs. The TCR originated in a male donor in good health and CMV-seronegative. The gene calls are TRBV29-1 and TRBJ2-7; no definite D call. CDR3 sequence: CSVERRTYEQYF. The CDR3 nucleotides read TGCAGCGTTGAAAGGCGGACCTACGAGCAGTACTTC.